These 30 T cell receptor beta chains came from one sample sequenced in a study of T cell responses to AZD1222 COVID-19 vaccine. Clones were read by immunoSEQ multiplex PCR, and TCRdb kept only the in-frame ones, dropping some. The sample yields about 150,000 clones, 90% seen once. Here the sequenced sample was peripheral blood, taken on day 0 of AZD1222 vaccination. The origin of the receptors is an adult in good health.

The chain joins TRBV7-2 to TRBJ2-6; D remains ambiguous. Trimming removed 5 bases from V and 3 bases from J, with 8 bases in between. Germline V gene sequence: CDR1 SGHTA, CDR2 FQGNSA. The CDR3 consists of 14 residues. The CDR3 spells CASSPFDGANVLTF. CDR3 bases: TGTGCCAGCAGCCCGTTCGATGGGGCCAACGTCCTGACTTTC.

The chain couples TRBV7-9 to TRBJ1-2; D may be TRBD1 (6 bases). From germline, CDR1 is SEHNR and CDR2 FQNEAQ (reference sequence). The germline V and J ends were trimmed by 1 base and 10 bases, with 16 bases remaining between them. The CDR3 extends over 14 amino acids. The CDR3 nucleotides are TGTGCCAGCAGCTTAGAGGGGACACAAAACGCCTACACCTTC. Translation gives CASSLEGTQNAYTF.

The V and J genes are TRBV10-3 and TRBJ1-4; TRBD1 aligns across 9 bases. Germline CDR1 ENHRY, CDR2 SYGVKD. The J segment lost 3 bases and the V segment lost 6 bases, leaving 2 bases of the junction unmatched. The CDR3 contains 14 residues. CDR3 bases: TGTGCCATCAGCCGGGACAGGGCTAATGAAAAACTGTTTTTT. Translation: CAISRDRANEKLFF.

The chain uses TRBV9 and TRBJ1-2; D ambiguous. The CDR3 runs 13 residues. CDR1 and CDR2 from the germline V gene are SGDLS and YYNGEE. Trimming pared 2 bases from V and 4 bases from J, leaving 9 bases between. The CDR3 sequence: CASSVDSGYGYTF. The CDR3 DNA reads TGTGCCAGCAGCGTCGACTCTGGCTATGGCTACACCTTC.

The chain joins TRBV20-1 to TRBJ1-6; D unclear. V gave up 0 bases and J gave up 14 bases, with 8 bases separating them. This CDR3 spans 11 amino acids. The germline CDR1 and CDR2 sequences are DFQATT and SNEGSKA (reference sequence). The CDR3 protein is CSARDDWALHF. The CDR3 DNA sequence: TGCAGTGCTAGAGATGATTGGGCCCTCCACTTT.

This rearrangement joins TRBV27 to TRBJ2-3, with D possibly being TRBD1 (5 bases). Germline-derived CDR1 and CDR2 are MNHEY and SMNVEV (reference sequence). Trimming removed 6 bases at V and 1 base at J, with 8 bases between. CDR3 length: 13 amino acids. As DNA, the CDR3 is TGTGCCAGCAGGGAAGGGGGCACAGATACGCAGTATTTT. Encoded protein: CASREGGTDTQYF.

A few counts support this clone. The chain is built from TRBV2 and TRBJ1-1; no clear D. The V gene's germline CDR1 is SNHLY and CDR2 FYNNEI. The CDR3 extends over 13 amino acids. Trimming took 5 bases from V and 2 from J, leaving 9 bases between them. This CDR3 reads CASSKGPNTEAFF. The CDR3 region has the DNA TGTGCCAGCAGTAAAGGTCCTAACACTGAAGCTTTCTTT.

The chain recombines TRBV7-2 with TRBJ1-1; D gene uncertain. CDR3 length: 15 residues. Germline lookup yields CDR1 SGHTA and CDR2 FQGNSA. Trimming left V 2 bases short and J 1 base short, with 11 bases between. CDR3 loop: CASSLIPSGNTEAFF. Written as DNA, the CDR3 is TGTGCCAGCAGCTTAATCCCAAGCGGGAACACTGAAGCTTTCTTT.

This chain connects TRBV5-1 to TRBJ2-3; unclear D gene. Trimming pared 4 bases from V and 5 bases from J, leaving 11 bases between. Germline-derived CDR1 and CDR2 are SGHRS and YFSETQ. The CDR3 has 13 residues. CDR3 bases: TGCGCCAGCAGCCGGGCTCCCGAAGATACGCAGTATTTT. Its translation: CASSRAPEDTQYF.

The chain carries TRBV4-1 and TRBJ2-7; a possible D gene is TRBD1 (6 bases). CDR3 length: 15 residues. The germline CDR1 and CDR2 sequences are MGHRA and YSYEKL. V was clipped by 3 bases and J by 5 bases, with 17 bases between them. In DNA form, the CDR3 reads TGCGCCAGCAGCCACCACAGGGTGGGTATGGACGAGCAGTACTTC. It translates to CASSHHRVGMDEQYF.

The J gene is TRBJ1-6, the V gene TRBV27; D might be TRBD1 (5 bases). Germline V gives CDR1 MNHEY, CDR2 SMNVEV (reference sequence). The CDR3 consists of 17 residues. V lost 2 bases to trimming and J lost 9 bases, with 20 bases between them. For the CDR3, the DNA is TGTGCCAGCAGTTTAACTACTCAGACAGATCCCACTTCACCCCTCCACTTT. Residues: CASSLTTQTDPTSPLHF.

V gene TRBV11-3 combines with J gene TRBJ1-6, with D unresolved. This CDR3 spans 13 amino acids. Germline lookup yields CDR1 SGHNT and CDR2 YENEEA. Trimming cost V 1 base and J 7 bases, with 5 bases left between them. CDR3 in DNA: TGTGCCAGCAGCTTAGGTCCCAATTCACCCCTCCACTTT. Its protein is CASSLGPNSPLHF.

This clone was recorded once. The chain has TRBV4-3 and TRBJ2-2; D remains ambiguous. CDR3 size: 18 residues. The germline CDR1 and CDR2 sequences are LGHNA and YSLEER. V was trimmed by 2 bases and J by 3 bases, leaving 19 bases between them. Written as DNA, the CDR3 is TGCGCCAGCAGCCAACTGTCCCCCACTACACTCGACACCGGGGAGCTGTTTTTT. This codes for CASSQLSPTTLDTGELFF.

As DNA, the CDR3 is TGTGCCAGCAGTGACCAAGAGGATCAGCCCCAGCATTTT. It yields the protein CASSDQEDQPQHF. This chain connects TRBV25-1 to TRBJ1-5; no reliable D call. CDR1 is MGHDK, CDR2 SYGVNS, per germline. The ends were cut back, 3 bases at V and 5 bases at J, with 8 bases in the middle. The CDR3 extends over 13 amino acids.

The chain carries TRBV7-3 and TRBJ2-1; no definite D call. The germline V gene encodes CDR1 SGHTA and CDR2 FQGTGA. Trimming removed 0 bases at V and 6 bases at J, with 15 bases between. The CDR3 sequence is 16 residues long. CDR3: CASSLTRQNRGNEQFF. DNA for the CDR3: TGTGCCAGCAGCTTAACCCGTCAGAATCGAGGCAATGAGCAGTTCTTC. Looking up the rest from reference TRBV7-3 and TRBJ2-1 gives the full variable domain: GAGVSQTPSNKVTEKGKYVELRCDPISGHTALYWYRQSLGQGPEFLIYFQGTGAADDSGLPNDRFFAVRPEGSVSTLKIQRTERGDSAVYLCASSLTRQNRGNEQFFGPGTRLTVL.

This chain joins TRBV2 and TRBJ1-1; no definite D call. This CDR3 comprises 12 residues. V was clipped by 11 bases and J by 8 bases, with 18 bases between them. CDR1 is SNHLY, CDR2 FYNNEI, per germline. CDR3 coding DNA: TGTGCCGGCAAGGAGGGTCTGGGGGAAGCTTTCTTT. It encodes CAGKEGLGEAFF.

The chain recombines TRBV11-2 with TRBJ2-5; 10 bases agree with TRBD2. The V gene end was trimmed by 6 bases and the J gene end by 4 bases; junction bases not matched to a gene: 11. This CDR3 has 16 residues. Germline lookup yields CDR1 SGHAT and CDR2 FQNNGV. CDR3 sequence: CASSSTRAGGRETQYF. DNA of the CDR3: TGTGCCAGCAGTTCCACAAGAGCGGGGGGGCGAGAGACCCAGTACTTC.

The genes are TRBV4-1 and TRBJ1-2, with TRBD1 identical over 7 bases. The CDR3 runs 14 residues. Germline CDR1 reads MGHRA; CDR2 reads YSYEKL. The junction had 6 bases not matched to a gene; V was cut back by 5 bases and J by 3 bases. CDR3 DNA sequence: TGCGCCAGCAGCTCAGGGGGTGGGCACTATGGCTACACCTTC. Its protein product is CASSSGGGHYGYTF.

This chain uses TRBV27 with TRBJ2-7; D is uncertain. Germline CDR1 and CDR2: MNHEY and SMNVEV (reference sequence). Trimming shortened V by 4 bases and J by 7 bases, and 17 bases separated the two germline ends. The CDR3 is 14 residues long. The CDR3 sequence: CASSSSLPDVEQYF. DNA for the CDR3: TGTGCCAGCAGTTCCTCTCTACCCGATGTGGAGCAGTACTTC.

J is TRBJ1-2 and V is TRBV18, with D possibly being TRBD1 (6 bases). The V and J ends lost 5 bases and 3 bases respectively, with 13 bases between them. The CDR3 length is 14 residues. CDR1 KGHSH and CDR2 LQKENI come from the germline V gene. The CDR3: CASSEQGLDYGYTF. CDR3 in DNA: TGTGCCAGCTCAGAACAGGGTTTAGACTATGGCTACACCTTC.

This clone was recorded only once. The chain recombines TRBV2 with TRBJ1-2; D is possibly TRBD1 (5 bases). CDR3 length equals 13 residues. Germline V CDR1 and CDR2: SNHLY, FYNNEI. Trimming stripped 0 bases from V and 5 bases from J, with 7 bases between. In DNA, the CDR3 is TGTGCCAGCAGTGAAGCGGGGCTGTATGGCTACACCTTC. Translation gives CASSEAGLYGYTF.

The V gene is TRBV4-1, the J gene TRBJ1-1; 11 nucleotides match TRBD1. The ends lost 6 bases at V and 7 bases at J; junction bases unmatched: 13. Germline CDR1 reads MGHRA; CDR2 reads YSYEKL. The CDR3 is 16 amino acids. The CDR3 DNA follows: TGCGCCAGCAGGGAACCACGGACAGGGGGCGAAGATGAAGCTTTCTTT. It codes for CASREPRTGGEDEAFF.

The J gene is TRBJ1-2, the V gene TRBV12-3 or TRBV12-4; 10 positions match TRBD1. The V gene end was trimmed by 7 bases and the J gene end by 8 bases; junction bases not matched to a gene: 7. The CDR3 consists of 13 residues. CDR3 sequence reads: CASKPRTGGGYTF. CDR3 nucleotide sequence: TGTGCCAGCAAGCCCCGGACAGGGGGAGGCTACACCTTC.

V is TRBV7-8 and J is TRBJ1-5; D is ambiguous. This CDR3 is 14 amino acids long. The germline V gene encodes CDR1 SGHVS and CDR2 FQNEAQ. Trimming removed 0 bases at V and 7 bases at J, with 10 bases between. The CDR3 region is CASSLALRGQPQHF. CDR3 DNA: TGTGCCAGCAGCTTAGCGTTGAGAGGACAGCCCCAGCATTTT.

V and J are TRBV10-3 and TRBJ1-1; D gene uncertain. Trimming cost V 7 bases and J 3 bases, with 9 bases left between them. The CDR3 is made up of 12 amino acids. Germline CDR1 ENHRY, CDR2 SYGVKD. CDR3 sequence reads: CAIKTGDTEAFF. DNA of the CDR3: TGTGCCATCAAGACCGGTGACACTGAAGCTTTCTTT.

The CDR3 sequence: CASSRGPQPQHF. CDR3 nucleotides: TGTGCCAGCAGCCGAGGGCCTCAGCCCCAGCATTTT. The chain links TRBV7-2 to TRBJ1-5; D remains unclear. The germline CDR1 and CDR2 sequences are SGHTA and FQGNSA. V was shortened by 5 bases and J by 6 bases, with 8 bases between the two germline ends. The CDR3 has 12 residues.

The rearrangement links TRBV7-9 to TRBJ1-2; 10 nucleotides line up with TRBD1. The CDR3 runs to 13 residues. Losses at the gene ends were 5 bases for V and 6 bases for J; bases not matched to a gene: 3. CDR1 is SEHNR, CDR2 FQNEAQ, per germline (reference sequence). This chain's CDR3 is CASSQGQGHGYTF. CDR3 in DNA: TGTGCCAGCAGCCAGGGACAGGGGCATGGCTACACCTTC.

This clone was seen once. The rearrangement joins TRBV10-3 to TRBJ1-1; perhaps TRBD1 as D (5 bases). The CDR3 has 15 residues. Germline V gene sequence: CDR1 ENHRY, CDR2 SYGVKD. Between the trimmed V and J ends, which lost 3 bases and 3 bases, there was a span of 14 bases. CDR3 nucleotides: TGTGCCATCAGTGACCCCGTTGGAGGGGACACTGAAGCTTTCTTT. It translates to CAISDPVGGDTEAFF.

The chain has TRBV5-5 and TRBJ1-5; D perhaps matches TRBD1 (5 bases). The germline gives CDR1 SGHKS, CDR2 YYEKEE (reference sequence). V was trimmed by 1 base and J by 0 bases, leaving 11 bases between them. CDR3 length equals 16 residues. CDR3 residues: CASSLKGSYSNQPQHF. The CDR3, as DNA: TGTGCCAGCAGCTTGAAGGGGTCCTATAGCAATCAGCCCCAGCATTTT. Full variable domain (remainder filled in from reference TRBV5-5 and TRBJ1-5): DAGVTQSPTHLIKTRGQQVTLRCSPISGHKSVSWYQQVLGQGPQFIFQYYEKEERGRGNFPDRFSARQFPNYSSELNVNALLLGDSALYLCASSLKGSYSNQPQHFGDGTRLSIL.

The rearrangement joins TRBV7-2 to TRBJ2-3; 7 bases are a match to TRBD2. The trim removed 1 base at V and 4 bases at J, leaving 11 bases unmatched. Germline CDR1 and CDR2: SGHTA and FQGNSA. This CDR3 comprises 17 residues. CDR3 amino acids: CASSLVLGGSGADTQYF. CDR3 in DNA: TGTGCCAGCAGCTTAGTTCTGGGCGGGAGCGGTGCAGATACGCAGTATTTT. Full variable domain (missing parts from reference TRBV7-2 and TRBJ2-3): GAGVSQSPSNKVTEKGKDVELRCDPISGHTALYWYRQSLGQGLEFLIYFQGNSAPDKSGLPSDRFSAERTGGSVSTLTIQRTQQEDSAVYLCASSLVLGGSGADTQYFGPGTRLTVL.